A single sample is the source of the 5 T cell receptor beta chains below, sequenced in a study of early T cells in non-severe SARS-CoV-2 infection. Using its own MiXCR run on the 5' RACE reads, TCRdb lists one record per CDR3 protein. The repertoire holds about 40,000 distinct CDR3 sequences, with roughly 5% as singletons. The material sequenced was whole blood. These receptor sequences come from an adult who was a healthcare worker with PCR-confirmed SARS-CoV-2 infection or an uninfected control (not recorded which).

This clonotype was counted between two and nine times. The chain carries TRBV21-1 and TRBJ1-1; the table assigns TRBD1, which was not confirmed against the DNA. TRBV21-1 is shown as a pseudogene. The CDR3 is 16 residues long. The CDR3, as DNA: TGTGCCAGCAGCCCCCCCCTCGAGATCATGAACACTGAAGCTTTCTTT. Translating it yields CASSPPLEIMNTEAFF.

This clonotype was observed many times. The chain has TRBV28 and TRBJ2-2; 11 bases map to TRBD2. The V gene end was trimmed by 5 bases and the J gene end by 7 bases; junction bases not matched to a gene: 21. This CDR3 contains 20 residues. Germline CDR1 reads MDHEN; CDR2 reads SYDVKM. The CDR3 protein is CASSPPSAGSGRARNGELFF. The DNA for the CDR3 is TGTGCCAGCAGTCCCCCTTCGGCCGGTAGCGGGAGGGCCCGTAACGGGGAGCTGTTTTTT.

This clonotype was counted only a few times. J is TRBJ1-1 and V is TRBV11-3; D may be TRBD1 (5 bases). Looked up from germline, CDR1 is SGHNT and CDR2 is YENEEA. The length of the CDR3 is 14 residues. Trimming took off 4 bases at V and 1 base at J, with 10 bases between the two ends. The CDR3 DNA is TGTGCCAGCAGCTCGAATAGGGGGAACACTGAAGCTTTCTTT. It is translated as CASSSNRGNTEAFF.

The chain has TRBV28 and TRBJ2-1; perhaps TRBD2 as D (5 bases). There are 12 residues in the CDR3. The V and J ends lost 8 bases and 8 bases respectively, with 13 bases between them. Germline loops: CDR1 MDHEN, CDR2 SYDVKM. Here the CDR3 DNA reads TGTGCCAGCCGAGGGAACCGGGATGAGCAGTTCTTC. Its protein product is CASRGNRDEQFF.

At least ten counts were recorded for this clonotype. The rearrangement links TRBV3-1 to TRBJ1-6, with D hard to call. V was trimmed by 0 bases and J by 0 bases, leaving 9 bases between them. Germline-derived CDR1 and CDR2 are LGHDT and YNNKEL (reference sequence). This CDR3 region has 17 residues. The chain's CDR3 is CASSQDRRSSYNSPLHF. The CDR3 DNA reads TGTGCCAGCAGCCAAGATAGAAGGAGCTCCTATAATTCACCCCTCCACTTT.